Only one count was recorded for the clone carrying this T cell receptor (beta chain). The antigen is not known. Graves' hyperthyroidism was deemed stable given no ophthalmopathy progression within 18 months. These data come from a study of T cells in Graves' hyperthyroidism and ophthalmopathy. Background on the study: Peripheral blood was collected at initial diagnosis, before any treatment.

V shed 4 bases and J shed 0 bases, with 10 bases lying between them. The CDR3 totals 14 residues. CDR1 and CDR2 from the germline V gene are SQVTM and ANQGSEA. Amplified TCR beta CDR3 regions derived from RNA transcripts. TCR CDR3 regions were first amplified by RT-PCR with HTBI primers. TCRdb used MiXCR to reprocess the multiplex PCR reads, holding one entry per CDR3 protein. The data contain around 520,000 distinct CDR3 sequences, about 14% of them singletons. The study, taken as a whole, reports: The blood repertoire included most of the expanded thyroid clonotypes above 0.001. In the analysis, a 13 V-J model separated ophthalmopathy from stable hyperthyroidism.

The V and J genes are TRBV29-1 and TRBJ1-3; D is uncertain. The sequencing input was blood. The receptor was isolated from a woman aged 40 to 50 with Graves' hyperthyroidism. CDR3: CSVASLDSGNTIYF. As DNA, the CDR3 is TGCAGCGTTGCTTCGTTGGACTCTGGAAACACCATATATTTT.